The 14 T cell receptor beta chains in this list originate from one sample, sequenced in a study of blood T cell repertoires in COVID-19 (dated by TCRdb to the early 2020s). The library was generated by the immunoSEQ multiplex PCR assay. TCRdb obtained this table from immuneACCESS and retained in-frame rearrangements with V and J assigned. These tables miss some clones; where compared with another copy, unresolved V genes account for less than half of the shortfall, and the remainder is unexplained. Here the sample has under 200,000 clones; roughly 88% occur a single time. The top ten constitute roughly 9.2% of the sample. What was sequenced was peripheral blood. These receptors all come from a woman of 80 years or more with acute or convalescent COVID-19.

The chain couples TRBV29-1 to TRBJ2-1; D not certain. Trimming removed 6 bases from V and 6 bases from J, with 15 bases in between. Germline CDR1 and CDR2: SQVTM and ANQGSEA. The CDR3 length is 13 residues. CDR3 bases: TGCAGCGTAAGCGTCAATAGAGGCAATGAGCAGTTCTTC. Translation gives CSVSVNRGNEQFF.

This clone was picked up a small number of times. A junction end diverges from the germline sequence, so it may reflect a read error. This chain joins TRBV7-6 and TRBJ1-4, with D unresolved. Germline V CDR1 and CDR2: SGHVS, FNYEAQ. The CDR3 runs 15 residues. The CDR3 DNA reads TGTGCCAGCAGCCTAGCATGGGGAGGTAATGAAAAACTGTTTTTT. The encoded protein is CASSLAWGGNEKLFF.

In this sample, this clone turned up once. This rearrangement joins TRBV5-1 to TRBJ2-3; TRBD1 is a possible D gene (6 bases). CDR3 size: 12 residues. Germline CDR1 SGHRS, CDR2 YFSETQ. The V gene lost 4 bases and the J gene lost 14 bases, with 17 bases spanning the gap. The DNA for the CDR3 is TGCGCCAGCAGCGCAAAGGGACATCTTTGGTATTTT. It specifies CASSAKGHLWYF.

V usage is TRBV3-1 (or the pseudogene TRBV3-2) and J usage is TRBJ1-4, with D hard to call. Germline lookup yields CDR1 LGHDT and CDR2 YNNKEL (reference sequence). V shed 1 base and J shed 7 bases, with 13 bases lying between them. CDR3 length: 15 amino acids. CDR3 sequence reads: CASSQGPGEGEKLFF. In DNA form, the CDR3 reads TGTGCCAGCAGCCAAGGTCCCGGGGAGGGTGAAAAACTGTTTTTT.

This CDR3 is CASSLEASGVGELFF. The DNA for the CDR3 is TGTGCCAGCAGCTTAGAAGCTAGTGGCGTCGGGGAGCTGTTTTTT. The chain combines TRBV7-2 with TRBJ2-2, with unresolved D. The CDR3 totals 15 residues. Trimming left V 1 base short and J 7 bases short, with 13 bases between. Germline V lookup: CDR1 SGHTA, CDR2 FQGNSA.

The J gene is TRBJ2-7, the V gene TRBV7-2; TRBD1 might be the D (6 bases). Germline loops: CDR1 SGHTA, CDR2 FQGNSA. V was trimmed by 5 bases and J by 6 bases, leaving 23 bases between them. This CDR3 has 16 amino acids. CDR3 in amino acids: CASSPEVARGRFEQYF. CDR3 DNA sequence: TGTGCCAGCAGCCCCGAGGTGGCCAGGGGTAGGTTCGAGCAGTACTTC.

The V call is TRBV11-3, the J call TRBJ2-2, with TRBD2 as a possible D gene (6 bases). The V gene's germline CDR1 is SGHNT and CDR2 YENEEA. This CDR3 contains 15 residues. Trimming stripped 0 bases from V and 8 bases from J, with 13 bases between. CDR3 nucleotides: TGTGCCAGCAGCTTAGAGGGCCTCGGGGGTGGGGAGCTGTTTTTT. As protein: CASSLEGLGGGELFF.

The J gene is TRBJ2-7, the V gene TRBV5-1; D call uncertain. The germline gives CDR1 SGHRS, CDR2 YFSETQ. The CDR3 contains 15 residues. V was trimmed by 0 bases and J by 2 bases, leaving 12 bases between them. In DNA, the CDR3 is TGCGCCAGCAGCTTGGGTCCAGGCCCTACCTACGAGCAGTACTTC. It is translated as CASSLGPGPTYEQYF.

The chain has TRBV6-1 and TRBJ1-2, with D unclear. The V gene lost 1 base and the J gene lost 8 bases, with 14 bases spanning the gap. The V gene's germline CDR1 is MNHNS and CDR2 SASEGT. This CDR3 has 14 amino acids. As DNA, the CDR3 is TGTGCCAGCAGTGAAGTTGGGCACGGAATAGGCTACACCTTC. Translated: CASSEVGHGIGYTF.

The chain recombines TRBV7-8 with TRBJ1-1; D is unresolved. V dropped 5 bases and J dropped 9 bases, with 13 bases sitting between them. The germline V gene has CDR1 SGHVS and CDR2 FQNEAQ. The CDR3 consists of 12 residues. In nucleotides, the CDR3 is TGTGCCAGCAGCCCTCCCGGGAGAAAAGCTTTCTTT. This encodes CASSPPGRKAFF.

V gene TRBV27 combines with J gene TRBJ2-3; D unclear. Looked up from germline, CDR1 is MNHEY and CDR2 is SMNVEV (reference sequence). V was pared by 3 bases and J by 2 bases, with 12 bases between. The CDR3 contains 15 residues. The CDR3 reads CASSFGPSLTDTQYF. CDR3 in DNA: TGTGCCAGCAGTTTTGGGCCCTCCCTCACAGATACGCAGTATTTT.

This chain uses TRBV6-5 with TRBJ1-5; tentatively, D is TRBD1 (5 bases). Germline CDR1 is MNHEY and CDR2 is SVGAGI. This CDR3 spans 15 amino acids. Trimming shortened V by 6 bases and J by 0 bases, and 12 bases separated the two germline ends. For the CDR3, the DNA is TGTGCCAGCAGGGCCAGGGATTATAGCAATCAGCCCCAGCATTTT. This sequence encodes CASRARDYSNQPQHF.

The chain couples TRBV4-3 to TRBJ2-2; perhaps TRBD2 as D (7 bases). The ends were cut back, 5 bases at V and 4 bases at J, with 11 bases in the middle. CDR1 and CDR2 (germline): LGHNA, YSLEER. CDR3 size: 14 residues. In DNA, the CDR3 is TGCGCCAGCAGCATAGGGGGGGGCACCGGGGAGCTGTTTTTT. Amino acid sequence: CASSIGGGTGELFF.

The genes are TRBV6-5 and TRBJ1-1; 7 bases agree with TRBD1. Germline V gene lookup returns CDR1 MNHEY and CDR2 SVGAGI. The CDR3 extends over 15 amino acids. The junction had 13 bases not matched to a gene; V was cut back by 6 bases and J by 6 bases. This CDR3 reads CASSYRLGGAAEAFF. As DNA, the CDR3 is TGTGCCAGCAGCTACCGGCTAGGGGGCGCGGCTGAAGCTTTCTTT.